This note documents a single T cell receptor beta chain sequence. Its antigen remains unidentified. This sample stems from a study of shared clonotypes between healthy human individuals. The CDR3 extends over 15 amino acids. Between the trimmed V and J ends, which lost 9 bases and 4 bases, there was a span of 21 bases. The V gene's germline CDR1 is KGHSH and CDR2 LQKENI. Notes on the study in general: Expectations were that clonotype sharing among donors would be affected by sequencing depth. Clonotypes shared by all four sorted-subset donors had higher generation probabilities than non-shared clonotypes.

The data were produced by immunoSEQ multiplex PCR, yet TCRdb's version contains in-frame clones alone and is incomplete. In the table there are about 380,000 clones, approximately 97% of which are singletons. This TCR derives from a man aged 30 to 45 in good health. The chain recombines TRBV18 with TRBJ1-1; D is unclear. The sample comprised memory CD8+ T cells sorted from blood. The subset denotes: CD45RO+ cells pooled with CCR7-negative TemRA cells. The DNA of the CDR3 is TGTGCCAGTTCCTTAAGCCGGGCTCCGGGCACTGAAGCTTTCTTT. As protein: CASSLSRAPGTEAFF.